This note documents a single T cell receptor (beta chain) sequence. Its target is unknown. Profiled with immunoSEQ multiplex PCR; TCRdb holds only in-frame clones, not every one. The sample carries 100,000 to 150,000 clones, 88% recorded once. The record originates from a study of T cell responses to AZD1222 COVID-19 vaccine. Study details: Timing groups of about 4 and about 12 weeks for second doses were pooled. Study conclusions and caveats: When two AZD1222 doses had been given, Spike-specific TCR breadth and depth rose. Clonal diversity may have been underestimated, and the donors were mostly white British, with more females than males.

The CDR3 has 14 residues. Germline lookup yields CDR1 MDHEN and CDR2 SYDVKM. Trimming pared 3 bases from V and 0 bases from J, leaving 9 bases between. The chain couples TRBV28 to TRBJ2-7; possible D gene TRBD1, 5 bases. Sequencing was performed on peripheral blood, taken on day 0 of AZD1222 vaccination. The sequence derives from an adult in good health. The CDR3 DNA reads as TGTGCCAGCAGTTTTTTTCAGGGCTCCTACGAGCAGTACTTC. Its protein is CASSFFQGSYEQYF.